The following is a T cell receptor beta chain sequence with its context. This receptor's antigen is unknown. It has no much larger one-base neighbor in the sample; base qualities were not kept. This sample was included in a study of cytomegalovirus exposure and HLA in healthy donors (dated by TCRdb to about 2017). For context, the study as a whole: In an earlier analysis of approximately 500 of the donors, about 270 Gb of sequence data and approximately 100 million unique TCR beta sequences from about 179 million T cells were reported. Around 330 gigabases of sequencing data and roughly 81 million unique TCR sequences made up an early release that covered about 640 HLA-typed donors. Of the roughly 400 genotyped donors, around 81% fell in the genetic ancestry cluster associated with self-reported Caucasian donors. The study was designed to test whether signatures of past pathogen exposure could be identified by cataloging public T cell receptors. The study profiled the T cell repertoires of about 720 subjects by immunosequencing and related them to cytomegalovirus serostatus. In addition to the first cohort of 666 subjects, a separate validation cohort of over 90 different subjects was used. The study combined high-throughput TCR immunosequencing, statistical association of individual TCRs with disease status, and machine learning to predict cytomegalovirus infection status. A later analysis re-analyzed previously published TCR beta repertoires from 550 to 700 donors and added high-resolution HLA genotyping to study TCR occurrence patterns. The later analysis used no new phenotypic data to find candidate immune exposures, relying instead on TCR beta sequences and their occurrence across donors. An earlier analysis of around 540 of the donors applied high-throughput TCR beta sequencing to assess whether each TCR beta V gene segment acted as functional or pseudogenic. Donor age, sex, ethnicity and CMV serostatus were collected together with the repertoire data. In a later genetic analysis, genome-wide SNP genotypes for about 55% of the roughly 670 donors were used, and that subset was treated as a discovery cohort. All discovery cohort repertoires had been generated using a single sequencing platform. HLA typing covered class I and class II loci at four-digit resolution. Typing coverage varied by locus: roughly 620-640 donors for A, B, C, DRB1 and DQB1; approximately 560 for DQA1; over 600 for DPA1; 400 to 480 for DPB1. Four to six DR-DQ haplotypes were handled as single units for association and clustering, since linkage in the cohort was strong. Among 398 genotyped donors of the cohort, an average of approximately 240,000 unique TCR beta nucleotide sequences were sequenced per donor, roughly 20% of them non-productive. Study-level results and caveats: In both the original and validation cohorts, the classifier was reported to diagnose cytomegalovirus status with high specificity and sensitivity. A further reported finding was that TCR beta sequences accurately predicted the HLA-A and HLA-B alleles for most subjects in the first cohort. A later analysis found that TCR association rates varied across HLA loci, with DRB1 alleles showing the most associated TCRs and HLA-C alleles the fewest. An earlier analysis of approximately 540 of the donors showed that most TCR beta V segments appeared in productive rearrangements either about 87% or about 30% of the time, which broadly matched IMGT annotations. The authors suggested that the approach could potentially be generalized to other disease states and immunological phenotypes. A total of some 180 TCR beta chains were listed by the study as associated with cytomegalovirus. Correlated functional status among segregating V segments might reflect linkage disequilibrium, but an unknown experimental factor could not be ruled out. A later genetic analysis associated a missense DCLRE1C variant with V-gene and J-gene trimming of TCR beta chains, and an independent cohort replicated the association. Because counts were too low, roughly 17 rarely observed V segments, including chromosome 9 orphons, were left out of the earlier analysis of over 550 of the donors. Strong co-occurrence of HLA alleles, especially DR and DQ, made assigning TCR associations to individual alleles difficult. In a later analysis, most CMV-associated TCR beta chains were found to appear HLA-restricted, with HLA associations seemingly driven largely by CMV exposure. Compared with equally common non-associated chains, HLA-associated TCR beta chains in a later analysis were more clonally expanded and had lower generation probabilities. In a later analysis, several top co-occurrence clusters were reported to appear linked to parvovirus B19, influenza, CMV and Epstein-Barr virus. Across donors, most TCR sequences were observed very rarely, whereas some public TCRs were present in many individuals. Compared with the approximately 720-donor mean, donors in an Asian-associated ancestry cluster had fewer N-insertions in productive TCRs, according to a later genetic analysis. Presence/absence analyses assumed roughly uniform sequencing depth across donors, an assumption that may not hold. Because some donors lacked HLA typing at each locus, the association tests relied only on the typed subset. A cluster of highly shared sequence variants was judged likely to represent a technical artifact of the sequencing pipeline. The cohort was sequenced for TCR beta chains only, and without alpha or paired-chain data the features that could be detected were limited. In a later analysis, about 16,000 TCR beta sequences were associated with specific HLA alleles at a false discovery rate of 0.05. CMV serostatus was the only immune exposure information available for the cohort. In vitro tests confirmed that a few of the cytomegalovirus-associated TCR beta chains recognize cytomegalovirus antigens. Some IMGT-functional V segments, including TRBV6-2 and TRBV6-3, could not be told apart with the 87-base-pair reads, so those segments were excluded.

The germline V gene specifies SGHRS as CDR1 and YFSETQ as CDR2. The CDR3 goes from the cysteine to the phenylalanine over 17 residues. The sequence is cut down to CDR3 DNA, 51 bases in frame from base 1. A distance of 16 bases separates the germline ends of V and J, which lose 0 bases and 1 base respectively. In total, about 650 healthy bone marrow donors made up the cohort. Cohort members were all nominally healthy when sampled, although unrecorded immune exposures were likely present. The donor tested CMV seronegative and was one of the 352 seronegative cohort members. Every donor gave a peripheral blood sample, and the peripheral blood mononuclear cells from that sample were used for TCR beta sequencing. The Qiagen DNeasy Blood Extraction Kit was used to extract genomic DNA from the blood cell samples. The library was prepared using the immunoSEQ multiplex PCR assay. The multiplex PCR relied on a mix of 60 forward primers for TCR Vbeta segments and 13 reverse primers for TCR Jbeta segments. The CDR3 region of rearranged TCR beta genes was amplified from genomic DNA with a multiplex PCR assay. Amplified TCR beta libraries were sequenced as 87-base-pair reads on the Illumina HiSeq System. As for how the authors treated the data: Across the 700 or so repertoires, a later analysis counted roughly 84 million unique TCR beta chains, approximately 12 million of which were shared by at least two donors. Raw reads were error-corrected and collapsed into unique sequences by a nearest-neighbor algorithm in which closely related sequences were merged to remove PCR and sequencing errors. V, D and J gene segments were assigned by aligning CDR3 sequences to IMGT reference sequences. For a sequence to be retained, a match of at least six nucleotides was required to both a V gene segment and a J gene segment. A rearrangement counted as productive if the CDR3 had no stop codons and remained in frame with V and J, and every other rearrangement counted as non-productive. Following IMGT convention, CDR3 was defined as the stretch from the second conserved V-encoded cysteine to the conserved J-encoded phenylalanine. The earlier analysis of about 640 of the donors excluded any sequence lacking an unambiguous match to a single V gene segment. In an earlier analysis of approximately 500 of the donors, a V segment was called functional when productive rearrangements were above 56.7%, and segregating when the standard deviation between donors exceeded 5%. A statistical classification framework was built to diagnose cytomegalovirus status from the catalog of TCR beta chain sequences. In a later analysis, V and J genes were assigned by comparing TCR nucleotide sequences against IMGT/GENE-DB human TR gene sequences. The TCRdist pipeline was used in a later analysis to assign CDR3 sequences and most-parsimonious VDJ recombination scenarios. In a later analysis, every TCR beta chain was defined by the combination of its CDR3 amino acid sequence and its V-gene family, and reads without a unique V-gene family were dropped. A later analysis removed 500 to 650 highly shared, low-generation-probability nucleotide sequences to deal with suspected cross-contamination and a sequencing artifact. A later analysis calculated a clonal expansion index for each public chain from normalized within-repertoire ranks of inferred template counts. In a later analysis, generation probabilities were computed using a VDJ recombination model fitted to out-of-frame rearrangements, and the results were checked against IGoR. In a later analysis, hypergeometric tests were used to score TCR-TCR, TCR-HLA and TCR-CMV co-occurrence, with a repertoire-size bias correction applied to TCR pairs. False discovery rates were estimated in a later analysis by permuting HLA or CMV assignments 20 times. A later analysis grouped co-occurring TCRs with DBSCAN, adding TCRdist sequence similarity when clustering within HLA-allele-positive subsets. Co-occurrence clustering excluded repertoires with fewer than 30,000 or more than 120,000 public chains, plus five with anomalous nucleotide sharing. TCRdb holds this immuneACCESS table with in-frame rearrangements only. Some clones are missing; in checked studies, unresolved V genes explain under half, and the rest has no known cause. V and J calls and clone size are those listed in that table; D and trimming were worked out from the DNA. For this sample there are more than 90,000 clones; less than 70% appear just once. 2% to 2.5% of the sample is in the top ten clones.

Sequenced material: PBMCs. The sequence is built from TRBV5-1 and TRBJ1-1; no D gene is confidently identified. The receptor comes from a woman aged 25 to 45 in good health and CMV-seronegative. Here the CDR3 is given as CASSLVEGIFGNTEAFF. The nucleotide sequence is TGCGCCAGCAGCTTGGTTGAGGGAATTTTCGGGAACACTGAAGCTTTCTTT. Beyond the CDR3, the reference TRBV5-1 and TRBJ1-1 genes provide the residues; the full variable domain reads: KAGVTQTPRYLIKTRGQQVTLSCSPISGHRSVSWYQQTPGQGLQFLFEYFSETQRNKGNFPGRFSGRQFSNSRSEMNVSTLELGDSALYLCASSLVEGIFGNTEAFFGQGTRLTVV.